This T cell receptor beta chain was recorded in a study of cytomegalovirus exposure and HLA in healthy donors (dated 2017 in TCRdb). Context from the whole study: According to an earlier analysis of 587 of the donors, roughly 180 million T cells yielded approximately 120 million unique TCR beta sequences and less than 300 Gb of sequence data. Approximately 300 gigabases of sequencing data and tens of millions of unique TCR sequences were included in an early release covering roughly 600 HLA-typed donors. The genetic ancestry cluster associated with self-reported Caucasian donors included 81% of the roughly 400 genotyped donors. The study was designed to test whether signatures of past pathogen exposure could be identified by cataloging public T cell receptors. The study profiled the T cell repertoires of approximately 700 subjects by immunosequencing and related them to cytomegalovirus serostatus. Along with the approximately 700-subject first cohort, a separate validation cohort of around 120 different subjects was used. High-throughput TCR immunosequencing, statistical association of individual TCRs with disease status, and machine learning were combined to predict cytomegalovirus infection status. A later analysis re-examined previously published TCR beta repertoires from about 670 donors and added high-resolution HLA genotyping to investigate patterns of TCR occurrence. The later analysis used no new phenotypic data to find candidate immune exposures, relying instead on TCR beta sequences and their occurrence across donors. An earlier analysis of fewer than 750 of the donors used high-throughput TCR beta sequencing to judge whether each TCR beta V gene segment behaved as functional or pseudogenic. Donor age, sex, ethnicity and CMV serostatus were collected together with the repertoire data. Genome-wide SNP genotypes for about 60% of the roughly 670 donors were used in a later genetic analysis, which treated that subset as a discovery cohort. Every discovery cohort repertoire had been produced on one sequencing platform. Both class I and class II loci were covered by HLA typing, at four-digit resolution. Typing coverage varied by locus: roughly 620-640 donors for A, B, C, DRB1 and DQB1; 522 for DQA1; around 570 for DPA1; under 490 for DPB1. Because of strong linkage in the cohort, roughly five DR-DQ haplotypes were treated as single units for association and clustering. On average, 235,054 unique TCR beta nucleotide sequences were sequenced per donor among more than 350 genotyped donors of the cohort, with about 19% of those sequences being non-productive. Study-wide conclusions, independent of this receptor: Assigning TCR associations to individual alleles was difficult when HLA alleles, especially DR and DQ, strongly co-occurred. According to a later genetic analysis, donors in an Asian-associated ancestry cluster had fewer N-insertions in productive TCRs than the approximately 690-donor mean. Because counts were too low, roughly 17 rarely observed V segments, including chromosome 9 orphons, were left out of the earlier analysis of a few hundred of the donors. In a later genetic analysis, a missense DCLRE1C variant was associated with V-gene and J-gene trimming of TCR beta chains, and the association was replicated in an independent cohort. A later analysis found that HLA-associated TCR beta chains were more clonally expanded and had lower generation probabilities than equally common non-associated chains. A later analysis reported that several top co-occurrence clusters appeared linked to parvovirus B19, influenza, CMV and Epstein-Barr virus. Roughly uniform sequencing depth across donors was assumed in presence/absence analyses, although this assumption may not hold. According to a later analysis, TCR association rates differed among HLA loci, with DRB1 alleles showing the most associated TCRs and HLA-C alleles showing the fewest. A few of the identified cytomegalovirus-associated TCR beta chains were confirmed in vitro to be specific for cytomegalovirus antigens. In a later analysis, 16,951 TCR beta sequences were associated with specific HLA alleles at a false discovery rate of 0.05. Across donors, most TCR sequences were observed very rarely, whereas some public TCRs were present in many individuals. A further reported finding was that TCR beta sequences accurately predicted the HLA-A and HLA-B alleles for most subjects in the first cohort. A cluster of highly shared sequence variants was judged likely to be a technical artifact of the sequencing pipeline. It was suggested by the authors that the approach could potentially be generalized to other disease states and immunological phenotypes. Broadly in line with IMGT annotations, most TCR beta V segments showed up in productive rearrangements about 87% or about 30% of the time in an earlier analysis of several hundred of the donors. A total of 164 TCR beta chains were listed by the study as associated with cytomegalovirus. The only immune exposure information available for the cohort was CMV serostatus. Correlated functional status among segregating V segments might reflect linkage disequilibrium, but an unknown experimental factor could not be ruled out. Because HLA typing was unavailable for some donors at each locus, only the typed subset was used in association tests. Most CMV-associated TCR beta chains appeared to be HLA-restricted in a later analysis, and the HLA associations seemed to be driven largely by CMV exposure. The classifier was reported to diagnose cytomegalovirus status with high specificity and sensitivity in both the original and validation cohorts. Some IMGT-functional V segments, including TRBV6-2 and TRBV6-3, could not be told apart with the 87-base-pair reads, so those segments were excluded. In this cohort, only TCR beta chains were sequenced, and detectable features were limited by the absence of alpha or paired-chain data.

On this clone: There is no known antigen for this receptor. The sample holds no much larger clone one base away, and base qualities are not on file.

As encoded in the germline V gene, CDR1 is SGHNT while CDR2 is YENEEA. The CDR3 contains 19 residues, cysteine and phenylalanine counted. The entry retains the CDR3 DNA only, 57 bases that are in frame from base 1. V lost 2 bases and J lost 3 bases, and the count of bases not matched to a germline gene is 13. In total, more than 500 healthy bone marrow donors made up the cohort. At the time of sampling, every cohort member was nominally healthy, though immune exposures that went unrecorded were likely present. The donor was CMV seronegative and belonged to the group of several hundred seronegative cohort members. A peripheral blood sample was collected from each donor, and TCR beta sequencing was performed on peripheral blood mononuclear cells. The Qiagen DNeasy Blood Extraction Kit was used to extract genomic DNA from the blood cell samples. The library came from the immunoSEQ multiplex PCR assay. For the multiplex PCR, a mixture combining 60 forward primers for TCR Vbeta segments and 13 reverse primers for TCR Jbeta segments was used. The CDR3 region of rearranged TCR beta genes was amplified from genomic DNA by a multiplex PCR assay. Amplified TCR beta libraries were sequenced as 87-base-pair reads on the Illumina HiSeq System. The study's own analysis went as follows. A later analysis counted approximately 84 million unique TCR beta chains across the 640 or so repertoires, and approximately 11 million of these chains were shared by at least two donors. A nearest-neighbor algorithm error-corrected the raw reads and collapsed the reads into unique sequences, merging closely related sequences to remove PCR and sequencing errors. CDR3 sequences were aligned to IMGT reference sequences to assign V, D and J gene segments. Each retained sequence needed at least a six-nucleotide match to both a V gene segment and a J gene segment. Rearrangements were called productive when the CDR3 lacked stop codons and stayed in frame with V and J; all others were non-productive. Following IMGT convention, CDR3 was defined as the stretch from the second conserved V-encoded cysteine up to the conserved J-encoded phenylalanine. The earlier analysis of 587 of the donors excluded sequences that lacked an unambiguous match to a single V gene segment. An earlier analysis of a few hundred of the donors classified V segments as functional when productive rearrangements were above 56.7% and as segregating when the standard deviation between donors was above 5%. A statistical classification framework was built to diagnose cytomegalovirus status from the catalog of TCR beta chain sequences. V and J gene assignment, in a later analysis, came from comparing TCR nucleotide sequences with IMGT/GENE-DB human TR gene sequences. Using the TCRdist pipeline, a later analysis assigned CDR3 sequences along with most-parsimonious VDJ recombination scenarios. A later analysis defined each TCR beta chain by its CDR3 amino acid sequence plus V-gene family, and excluded reads lacking a unique V-gene family. To address suspected cross-contamination and a sequencing artifact, a later analysis removed approximately 590 highly shared, low-generation-probability nucleotide sequences. A later analysis calculated a clonal expansion index for each public chain from normalized within-repertoire ranks of inferred template counts. In a later analysis, generation probabilities were computed using a VDJ recombination model fitted to out-of-frame rearrangements, and the results were checked against IGoR. Hypergeometric tests were used in a later analysis to score TCR-TCR, TCR-HLA and TCR-CMV co-occurrence, with a repertoire-size bias correction applied to the TCR pairs. To estimate false discovery rates, a later analysis permuted the HLA or CMV assignments 20 times. In a later analysis, co-occurring TCRs were grouped using DBSCAN, and TCRdist sequence similarity was added for clustering within HLA-allele-positive subsets. Repertoires with fewer than 30,000 or more than 120,000 public chains, plus five repertoires with anomalous nucleotide sharing, were excluded from co-occurrence clustering. TCRdb holds this immuneACCESS table with in-frame rearrangements only. Some clones are missing; in checked studies, unresolved V genes explain under half, and the rest has no known cause. That table gives V, J and clone size, and the DNA gave D and trimming. The sample data list 130,000 to 150,000 clones, and 84% of these were observed just once. The ten largest clonotypes hold around 2.5% of the sample.

Here the chain combines TRBV11-3 and TRBJ2-3, and TRBD2 matches 11 of the central bases. Sequencing input: PBMCs. The source of this sequence is a boy aged 2-9 years in good health and CMV-seronegative. The nucleotides are TGTGCCAGCAGCTTATCTGAAGGAAAGACTAGCGGGGATACAGATACGCAGTATTTT. It specifies CASSLSEGKTSGDTDTQYF.